This is a list of T cell receptor beta chains from one sample in a study of OX40 agonist ivuxolimab in advanced cancers. Assay: immunoSEQ multiplex PCR; the TCRdb copy retains only in-frame clones and omits some. The table lists about 100,000 clones, 90% of them singletons. Sequencing used CD4+ or CD8+ T cells sorted from blood, obtained in a trial of the OX40 agonist ivuxolimab. The receptors derive from an adult with an advanced solid tumor such as melanoma, head and neck, liver or kidney cancer. Both conserved end residues are part of each CDR3. Fields, in order: V gene, J gene, D gene, clone size, CDR3 protein, CDR3 DNA. The D gene is left open where the match is weak. Not every row has a clone size; where given, it reads once, few, many or a size class.

>TRBV2|TRBJ2-2|TRBD2|once
CASNPVGGDTGELFF
TGTGCCAGCAACCCGGTGGGGGGGGACACCGGGGAGCTGTTTTTT
>TRBV28|TRBJ2-5|TRBD2|.
CASSFPPHSGIHRETQYF
TGTGCCAGCAGTTTTCCCCCTCATAGCGGGATTCATAGGGAGACCCAGTACTTC
>TRBV7-9|TRBJ1-2|.|.
CASSLSQGYGYTF
TGTGCCAGCAGCTTGTCCCAGGGGTATGGCTACACCTTC
>TRBV10-2|TRBJ1-2|.|.
CASSDSEYGYTF
TGCGCCAGCAGTGATTCGGAGTATGGCTACACCTTC
>TRBV19|TRBJ2-7|.|once
CASSASPGFNKQYF
TGTGCCAGTAGTGCCTCCCCGGGATTTAACAAGCAGTACTTC
>TRBV14|TRBJ2-7|.|.
CASRPQGGNFYEQYF
TGTGCCAGCAGGCCTCAGGGGGGGAATTTCTACGAGCAGTACTTC
>TRBV7-9|TRBJ2-2|TRBD2|.
CASRILAGDTGELFF
TGTGCCAGCAGGATACTAGCGGGAGACACCGGGGAGCTGTTTTTT
>TRBV4-2|TRBJ2-7|TRBD1|once
CASSQTGGTIYEQYF
TGTGCCAGCAGCCAAACAGGGGGCACAATTTACGAGCAGTACTTC
>TRBV28|TRBJ2-1|TRBD1|.
CASRQQGRHEQFF
TGTGCCAGCAGGCAACAGGGGCGGCATGAGCAGTTCTTC
>TRBV11-2|TRBJ2-5|.|.
CASSYEVLETQYF
TGTGCCAGCAGCTACGAGGTGTTAGAGACCCAGTACTTC
>TRBV30|TRBJ2-1|.|.
CAWSVRGNEQFF
TGTGCCTGGAGCGTTCGTGGCAATGAGCAGTTCTTC
>TRBV5-1|TRBJ2-2|.|.
CASSLRGPTTGELFF
TGCGCCAGCAGCTTGAGGGGACCGACCACCGGGGAGCTGTTTTTT
>TRBV15|TRBJ2-1|.|few
CATSREGTGGHEQFF
TGTGCCACCAGCAGAGAGGGTACGGGGGGCCATGAGCAGTTCTTC
>TRBV4-1|TRBJ1-2|.|.
CASSQEMTSGLSGGYTF
TGCGCCAGCAGCCAAGAAATGACTAGCGGTTTAAGCGGCGGCTACACCTTC
>TRBV5-1|TRBJ2-7|.|.
CASSLSNSYEQYF
TGCGCCAGCAGCTTGAGCAACTCCTACGAGCAGTACTTC
>TRBV7-9|TRBJ1-5|.|.
CASSLDNQPQHF
TGTGCCAGCAGCTTAGATAATCAGCCCCAGCATTTT
>TRBV5-5|TRBJ2-1|TRBD1|.
CASSPQGANPYNEQFF
TGTGCCAGCAGCCCACAGGGGGCGAACCCCTACAATGAGCAGTTCTTC
>TRBV9|TRBJ2-7|.|.
CASSVGPGYEQYF
TGTGCCAGCAGCGTAGGGCCGGGATACGAGCAGTACTTC
>TRBV5-1|TRBJ2-6|TRBD1|.
CASSIPGQGAPGANVLTF
TGCGCCAGCAGCATTCCGGGACAGGGGGCTCCTGGGGCCAACGTCCTGACTTTC
>TRBV27|TRBJ2-4|TRBD1|.
CASSPPGQGLRIQYF
TGTGCCAGCTCGCCGCCAGGACAGGGGTTGAGAATTCAGTACTTC
>TRBV27|TRBJ2-2|TRBD1|.
CASSPGQGETGELFF
TGTGCCAGCAGTCCGGGACAGGGCGAGACCGGGGAGCTGTTTTTT
>TRBV13|TRBJ1-1|.|.
CASSLGWTENTEAFF
TGTGCCAGCAGCTTAGGATGGACAGAGAACACTGAAGCTTTCTTT
>TRBV5-1|TRBJ2-2|TRBD2|.
CASSGSGLAGGSNTGELFF
TGCGCCAGCAGCGGGAGCGGACTAGCGGGGGGCTCGAACACCGGGGAGCTGTTTTTT
>TRBV6-1|TRBJ2-7|TRBD2|.
CASSEGTSRTYEQYF
TGTGCCAGCAGTGAAGGGACTAGCCGTACCTACGAGCAGTACTTC
>TRBV7-2|TRBJ1-1|.|.
CASSLRAPNTEAFF
TGTGCCAGCAGCTTACGGGCACCGAACACTGAAGCTTTCTTT
>TRBV19|TRBJ1-5|TRBD1|.
CASSTLTTGRFQPQHF
TGTGCCAGTAGTACCCTCACGACAGGGCGGTTTCAGCCCCAGCATTTT
>TRBV12-2|TRBJ2-6|.|few
CASRSTGSGANVLTF
TGTGCAAGTCGCTCGACAGGGTCTGGGGCCAACGTCCTGACTTTC
>TRBV11-2|TRBJ2-5|.|.
CASSLDRGPGTQYF
TGTGCCAGCAGCTTAGATCGAGGGCCAGGCACCCAGTACTTC
>TRBV5-1|TRBJ2-7|TRBD2|.
CASSVASGSYSSYEQYF
TGCGCCAGCAGCGTTGCTAGCGGGTCCTACAGCTCCTACGAGCAGTACTTC
>TRBV11-1|TRBJ1-1|TRBD1|.
CASSRDRVGTEAFF
TGTGCCAGCAGCCGCGACAGGGTCGGCACTGAAGCTTTCTTT
>TRBV19|TRBJ2-7|TRBD2|.
CASSNLAGTYEQYF
TGTGCCAGTAGTAACCTAGCGGGTACCTACGAGCAGTACTTC
>TRBV5-1|TRBJ2-6|.|.
CASSLERPGLGSGANVLTF
TGCGCCAGCAGCTTGGAGCGCCCTGGCTTGGGGTCTGGGGCCAACGTCCTGACTTTC
>TRBV6-1|TRBJ2-1|.|.
CASSEDHGWSSYNEQFF
TGTGCCAGCAGTGAAGATCACGGTTGGAGCTCCTACAATGAGCAGTTCTTC
>TRBV5-1|TRBJ2-5|TRBD2|.
CASSLTPSGSQETQYF
TGCGCCAGCAGCTTGACCCCTAGCGGGAGTCAAGAGACCCAGTACTTC
>TRBV29-1|TRBJ2-2|TRBD2|.
CSVGNAGGPGTGELFF
TGCAGCGTTGGTAATGCGGGAGGGCCGGGGACCGGGGAGCTGTTTTTT
>TRBV20-1|TRBJ1-5|.|.
CSALKGPQHF
TGCAGTGCCCTAAAGGGACCCCAGCATTTT
>TRBV28|TRBJ2-1|TRBD2|.
CASTNTVTSGRDYNEQFF
TGTGCCAGCACCAACACCGTGACTAGCGGGAGGGACTACAATGAGCAGTTCTTC
>TRBV7-3|TRBJ2-6|.|.
CASSLLGTPGANVLTF
TGTGCCAGCAGCTTACTGGGTACCCCTGGGGCCAACGTCCTGACTTTC
>TRBV5-1|TRBJ2-2|.|.
CASSFPRGAGEALGTGELFF
TGCGCCAGCAGCTTTCCCAGGGGTGCAGGGGAAGCTTTGGGAACCGGGGAGCTGTTTTTT
>TRBV5-1|TRBJ1-4|.|.
CASSLEGPPNEKLFF
TGCGCCAGCAGCCTAGAGGGACCGCCGAATGAAAAACTGTTTTTT
>TRBV7-2|TRBJ1-5|.|.
CASSLMGYSNQPQHF
TGTGCCAGCAGCTTAATGGGATATAGCAATCAGCCCCAGCATTTT